These 5 T cell receptor beta chains originate from one sample sequenced in a study of circulating and synovial CD4+ cells in juvenile arthritis. Sequencing was performed with immunoSEQ multiplex PCR; in TCRdb, only in-frame clones are kept and a portion is missing. Of roughly 14,000 clones listed, roughly 83% are singletons. Sequencing was carried out using CD4+ T cells from synovial fluid. The receptors derive from a human patient with juvenile idiopathic arthritis. Some clones in this sample may be carry-over from other donors' samples.

The CDR3 bases are TGCGCCAGCAGCTCCGGTGGCAGGGATACTGAAGCTTTCTTT. Translated: CASSSGGRDTEAFF. The chain is built from TRBV5-1 and TRBJ1-1, with D possibly TRBD1 on 5 matching bases. Germline V CDR1 and CDR2: SGHRS, YFSETQ. Between the trimmed V and J ends, which lost 3 bases and 5 bases, there was a span of 14 bases. The CDR3 has 14 residues. Using reference TRBV5-1 and TRBJ1-1 for the parts outside the CDR3, the full variable domain is KAGVTQTPRYLIKTRGQQVTLSCSPISGHRSVSWYQQTPGQGLQFLFEYFSETQRNKGNFPGRFSGRQFSNSRSEMNVSTLELGDSALYLCASSSGGRDTEAFFGQGTRLTVV.

This clone was observed a few times. This chain links TRBV5-1 with TRBJ1-1; 9 nucleotides line up with TRBD1. From germline, CDR1 is SGHRS and CDR2 YFSETQ. CDR3 length: 16 residues. With 1 base clipped from V and 5 bases from J, the junction kept 9 bases outside the gene matches. The CDR3 here is CASSLMAGTGTTEAFF. The CDR3 DNA follows: TGCGCCAGCAGCTTGATGGCGGGGACAGGGACGACTGAAGCTTTCTTT.

The rearrangement joins TRBV29-1 to TRBJ1-1, with 7 bases fitting TRBD1. The CDR3 loop spans 12 amino acids. Looked up from germline, CDR1 is SQVTM and CDR2 is ANQGSEA. J lost 10 bases, V lost 3 bases, and 8 bases had no gene match. CDR3 nucleotides: TGCAGCGTTGACGATGTGAGGGGGCGAGCTTTCTTT. It specifies CSVDDVRGRAFF.

The chain links TRBV27 to TRBJ2-4; TRBD1 aligns across 9 bases. The ends lost 1 base at V and 5 bases at J; junction bases unmatched: 3. Germline V lookup: CDR1 MNHEY, CDR2 SMNVEV (reference sequence). CDR3 length equals 15 residues. CDR3 sequence reads: CASSLWGQGENIQYF. The CDR3 coding sequence is TGTGCCAGCAGTTTATGGGGACAGGGTGAAAACATTCAGTACTTC.

The CDR3 loop is CASSPSLGKNEQFF. The CDR3 region has the DNA TGTGCCAGTAGTCCTTCCCTCGGGAAGAATGAGCAGTTCTTC. The V call is TRBV19, the J call TRBJ2-1; the D gene is possibly TRBD2 (5 bases). CDR3 length: 14 residues. Germline V gene data show CDR1 as LNHDA and CDR2 as SQIVND (reference sequence). V was shortened by 5 bases and J by 7 bases, with 15 bases between the two germline ends.